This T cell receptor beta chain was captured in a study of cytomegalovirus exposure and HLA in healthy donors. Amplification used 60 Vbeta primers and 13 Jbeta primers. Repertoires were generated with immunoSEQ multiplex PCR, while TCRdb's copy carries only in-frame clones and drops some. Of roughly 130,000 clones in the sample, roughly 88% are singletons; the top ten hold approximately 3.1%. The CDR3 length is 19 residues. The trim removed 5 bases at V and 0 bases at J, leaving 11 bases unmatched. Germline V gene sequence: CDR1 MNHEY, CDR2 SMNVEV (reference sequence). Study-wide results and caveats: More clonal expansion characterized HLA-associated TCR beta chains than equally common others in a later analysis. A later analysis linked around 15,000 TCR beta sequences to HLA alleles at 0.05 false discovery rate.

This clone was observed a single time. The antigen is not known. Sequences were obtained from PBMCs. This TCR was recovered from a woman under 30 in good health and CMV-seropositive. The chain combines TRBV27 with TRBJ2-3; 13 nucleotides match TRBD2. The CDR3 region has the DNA TGTGCCAGCAGTCCTGCTATCGGACTAGCGGGGGCTAGCACAGATACGCAGTATTTT. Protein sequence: CASSPAIGLAGASTDTQYF.